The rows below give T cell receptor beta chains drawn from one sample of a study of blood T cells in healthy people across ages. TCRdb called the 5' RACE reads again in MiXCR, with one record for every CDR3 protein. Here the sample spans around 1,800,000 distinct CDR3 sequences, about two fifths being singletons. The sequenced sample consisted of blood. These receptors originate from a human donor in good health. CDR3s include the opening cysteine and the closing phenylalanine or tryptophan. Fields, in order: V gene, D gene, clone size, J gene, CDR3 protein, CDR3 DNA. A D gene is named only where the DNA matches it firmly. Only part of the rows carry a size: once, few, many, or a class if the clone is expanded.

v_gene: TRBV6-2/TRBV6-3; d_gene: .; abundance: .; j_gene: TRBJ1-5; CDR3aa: CASSYSISNQPQHF; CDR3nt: TGTGCCAGCAGTTACTCGATTAGCAATCAGCCCCAGCATTTT
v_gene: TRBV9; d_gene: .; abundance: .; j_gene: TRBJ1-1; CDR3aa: CASSFVQENLEAFF; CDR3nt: TGTGCCAGCAGCTTCGTACAGGAGAACCTTGAAGCTTTCTTT
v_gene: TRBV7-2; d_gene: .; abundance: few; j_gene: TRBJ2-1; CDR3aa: CASSLDPGGTEFF; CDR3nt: TGTGCCAGCAGCTTAGACCCCGGGGGCACAGAGTTCTTC
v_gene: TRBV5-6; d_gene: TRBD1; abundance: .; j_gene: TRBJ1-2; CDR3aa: CASSLRDSGGYTF; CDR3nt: TGTGCCAGCAGCTTAAGGGACAGTGGAGGCTACACCTTC
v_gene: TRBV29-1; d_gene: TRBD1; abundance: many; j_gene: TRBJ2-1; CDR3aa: CSVVWDRGANEQFF; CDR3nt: TGCAGCGTCGTTTGGGACAGGGGGGCCAATGAGCAGTTCTTC
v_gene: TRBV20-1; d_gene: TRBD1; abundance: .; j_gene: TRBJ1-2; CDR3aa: CSARGADTNYGYTF; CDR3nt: TGCAGTGCCAGGGGGGCGGATACTAACTATGGCTACACCTTC
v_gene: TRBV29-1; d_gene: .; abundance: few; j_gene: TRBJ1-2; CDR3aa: CSVDEPTNPYGYTF; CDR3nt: TGCAGCGTTGATGAGCCGACGAACCCCTATGGCTACACCTTC
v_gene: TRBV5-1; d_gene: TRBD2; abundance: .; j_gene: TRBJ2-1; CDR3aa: CASSQTSGGAEQFF; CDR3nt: TGCGCCAGCAGCCAGACTAGCGGGGGCGCCGAGCAGTTCTTC
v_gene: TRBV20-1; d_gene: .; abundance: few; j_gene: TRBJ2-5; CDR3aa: CSARGMKTLQETQYF; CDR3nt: TGCAGTGCTAGGGGAATGAAGACTTTACAAGAGACCCAGTACTTC
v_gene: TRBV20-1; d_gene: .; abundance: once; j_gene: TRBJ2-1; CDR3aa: CSAYGRWGGHPTNEQFF; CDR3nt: TGCAGTGCATACGGCCGGTGGGGGGGCCATCCCACGAATGAGCAGTTCTTC
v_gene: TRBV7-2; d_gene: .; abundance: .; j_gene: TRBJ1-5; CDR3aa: CASSLVQWQPQHF; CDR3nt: TGTGCCAGCAGCTTAGTACAGTGGCAGCCCCAGCATTTT
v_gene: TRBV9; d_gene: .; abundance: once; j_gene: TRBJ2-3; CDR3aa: CASSGQVRGTDTQYF; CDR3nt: TGTGCCAGCAGCGGACAGGTTAGGGGCACAGATACGCAGTATTTT
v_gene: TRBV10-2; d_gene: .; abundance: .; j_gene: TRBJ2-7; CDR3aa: CASIIGGGREQYF; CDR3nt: TGCGCCAGCATAATAGGAGGGGGCCGCGAGCAGTACTTC
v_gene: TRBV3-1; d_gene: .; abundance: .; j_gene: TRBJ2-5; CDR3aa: CASSQDWALRETQYF; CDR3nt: TGTGCCAGCAGCCAAGATTGGGCCCTCCGGGAGACCCAGTACTTC
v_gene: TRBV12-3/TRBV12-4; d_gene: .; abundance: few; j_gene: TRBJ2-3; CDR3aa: CASSLQTMDTQYF; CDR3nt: TGTGCCAGCAGTTTACAAACAATGGATACGCAGTATTTT
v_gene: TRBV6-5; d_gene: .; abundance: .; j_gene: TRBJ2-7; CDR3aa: CASSYSFGENEQYF; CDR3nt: TGTGCCAGCAGTTACTCGTTCGGGGAGAACGAGCAGTACTTC
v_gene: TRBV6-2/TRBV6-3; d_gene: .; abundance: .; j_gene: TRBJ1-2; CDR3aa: CASRRQNPEANYGYTF; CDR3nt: TGTGCCAGCCGGCGACAGAATCCTGAAGCTAACTATGGCTACACCTTC
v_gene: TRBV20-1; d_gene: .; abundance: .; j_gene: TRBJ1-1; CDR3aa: CSAKLQPDTEAFF; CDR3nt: TGCAGTGCTAAACTACAGCCAGACACTGAAGCTTTCTTT
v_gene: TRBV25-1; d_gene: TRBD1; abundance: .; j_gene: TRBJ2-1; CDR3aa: CASSEFGTGLNEQFF; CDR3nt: TGTGCCAGCAGTGAATTCGGGACAGGGTTGAATGAGCAGTTCTTC
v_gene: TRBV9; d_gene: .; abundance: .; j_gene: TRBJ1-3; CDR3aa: CASSPRENSGNTIYF; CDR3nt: TGTGCCAGCAGCCCCCGGGAAAACTCTGGAAACACCATATATTTT
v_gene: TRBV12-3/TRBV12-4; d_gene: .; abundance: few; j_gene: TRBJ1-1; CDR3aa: CASQPGAQNTEAFF; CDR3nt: TGTGCCAGCCAACCCGGGGCGCAGAACACTGAAGCTTTCTTT
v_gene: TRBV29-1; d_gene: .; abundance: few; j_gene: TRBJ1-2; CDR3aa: CSAGTTYGYTF; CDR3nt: TGCAGCGCCGGGACAACGTATGGCTACACCTTC
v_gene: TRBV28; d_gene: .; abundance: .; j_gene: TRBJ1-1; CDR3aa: CASSSPGPTEAFF; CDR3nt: TGCGCCAGCAGTTCTCCAGGGCCCACTGAAGCTTTCTTT
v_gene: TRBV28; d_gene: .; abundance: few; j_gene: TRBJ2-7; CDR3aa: CASSLIGAGDTYEQYF; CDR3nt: TGTGCCAGCAGTTTAATTGGGGCGGGCGATACCTACGAGCAGTACTTC
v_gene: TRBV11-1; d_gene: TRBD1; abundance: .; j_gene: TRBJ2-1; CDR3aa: CASSTRQGHYNEQFF; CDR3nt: TGTGCCAGCAGCACCCGACAGGGACATTACAATGAGCAGTTCTTC
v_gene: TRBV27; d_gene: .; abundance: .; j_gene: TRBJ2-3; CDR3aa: CASWWGSTDTQYF; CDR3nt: TGTGCCTCGTGGTGGGGGAGCACAGATACGCAGTATTTT
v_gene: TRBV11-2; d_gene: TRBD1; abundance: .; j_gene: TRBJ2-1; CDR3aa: CASVETGGPFNEQFF; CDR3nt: TGTGCCAGCGTAGAAACAGGGGGTCCGTTCAATGAGCAGTTCTTC